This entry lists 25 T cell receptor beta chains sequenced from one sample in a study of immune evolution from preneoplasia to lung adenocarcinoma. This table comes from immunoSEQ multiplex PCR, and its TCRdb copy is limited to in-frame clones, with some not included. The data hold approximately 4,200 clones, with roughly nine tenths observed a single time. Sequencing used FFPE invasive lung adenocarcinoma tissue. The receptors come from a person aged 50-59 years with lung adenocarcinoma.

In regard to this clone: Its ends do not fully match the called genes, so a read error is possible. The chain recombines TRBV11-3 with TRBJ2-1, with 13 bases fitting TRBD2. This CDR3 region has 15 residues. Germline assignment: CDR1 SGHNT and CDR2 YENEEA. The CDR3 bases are TGTGCCAGCAGCCCACGGACTAGCGGGAGAAATGAACAGTTCTTC. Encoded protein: CASSPRTSGRNEQFF. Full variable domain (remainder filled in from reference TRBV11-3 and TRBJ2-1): EAGVVQSPRYKIIEKKQPVAFWCNPISGHNTLYWYLQNLGQGPELLIRYENEEAVDDSQLPKDRFSAERLKGVDSTLKIQPAELGDSAVYLCASSPRTSGRNEQFFGPGTRLTVL.

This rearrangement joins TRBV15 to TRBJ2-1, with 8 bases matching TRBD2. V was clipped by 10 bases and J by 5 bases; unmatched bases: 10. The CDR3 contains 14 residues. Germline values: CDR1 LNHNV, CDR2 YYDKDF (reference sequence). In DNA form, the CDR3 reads TGTGCCAGCCAGCGGGGGAGAACAAACAATGAGCAGTTCTTC. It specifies CASQRGRTNNEQFF.

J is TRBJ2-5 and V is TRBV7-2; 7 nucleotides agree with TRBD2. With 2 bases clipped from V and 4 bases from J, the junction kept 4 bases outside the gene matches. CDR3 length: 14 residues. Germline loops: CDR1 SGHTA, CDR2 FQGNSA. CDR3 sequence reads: CASSLLGRGETQYF. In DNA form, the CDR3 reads TGTGCCAGCAGCTTATTGGGGAGGGGAGAGACCCAGTACTTC.

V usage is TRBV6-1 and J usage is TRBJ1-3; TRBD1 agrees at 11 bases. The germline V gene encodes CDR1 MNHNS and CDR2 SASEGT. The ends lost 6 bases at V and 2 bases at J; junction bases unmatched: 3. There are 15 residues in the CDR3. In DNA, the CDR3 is TGTGCCAGCAGGGGGACAGGGGGAACTGGAAACACCATATATTTT. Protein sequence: CASRGTGGTGNTIYF.

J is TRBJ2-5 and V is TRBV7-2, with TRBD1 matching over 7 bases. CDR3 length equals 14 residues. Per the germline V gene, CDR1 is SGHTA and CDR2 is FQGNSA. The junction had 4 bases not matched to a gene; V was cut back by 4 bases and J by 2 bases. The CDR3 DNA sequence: TGTGCCAGCAGCTACAGGGGTGGGCAAGAGACCCAGTACTTC. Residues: CASSYRGGQETQYF.

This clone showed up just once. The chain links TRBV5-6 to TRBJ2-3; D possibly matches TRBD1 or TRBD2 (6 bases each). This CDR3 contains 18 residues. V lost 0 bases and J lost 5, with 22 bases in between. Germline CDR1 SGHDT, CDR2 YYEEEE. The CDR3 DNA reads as TGTGCCAGCAGCTTGGTAGGGTTATATGGGGGGCTGATAGATACGCAGTATTTT. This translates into CASSLVGLYGGLIDTQYF.

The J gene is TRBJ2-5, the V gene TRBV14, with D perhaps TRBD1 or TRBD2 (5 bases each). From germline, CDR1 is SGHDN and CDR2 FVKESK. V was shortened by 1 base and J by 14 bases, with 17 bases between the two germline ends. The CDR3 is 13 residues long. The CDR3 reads CASSQGTVTGAYF. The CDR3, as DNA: TGTGCCAGCAGCCAAGGGACTGTAACCGGGGCCTACTTC.

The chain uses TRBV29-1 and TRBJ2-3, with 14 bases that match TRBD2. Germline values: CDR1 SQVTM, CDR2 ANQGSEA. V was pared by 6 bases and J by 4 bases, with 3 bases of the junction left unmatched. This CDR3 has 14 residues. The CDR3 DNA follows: TGCAGCGTCGTGGGACTAGCGGGAGCAGATACGCAGTATTTT. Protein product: CSVVGLAGADTQYF.

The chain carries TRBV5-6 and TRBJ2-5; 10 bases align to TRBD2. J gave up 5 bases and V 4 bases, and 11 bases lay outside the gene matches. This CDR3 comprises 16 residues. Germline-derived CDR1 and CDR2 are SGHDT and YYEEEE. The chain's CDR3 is CASSTPPAGGRETQYF. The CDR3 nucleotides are TGTGCCAGCAGCACCCCCCCAGCGGGAGGGCGGGAGACCCAGTACTTC.

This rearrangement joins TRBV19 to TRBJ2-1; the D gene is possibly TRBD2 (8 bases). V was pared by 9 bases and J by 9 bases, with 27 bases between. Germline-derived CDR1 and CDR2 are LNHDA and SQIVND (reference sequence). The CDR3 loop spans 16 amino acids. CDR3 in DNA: TGTGCCAGCCGGCCTTCAAGGGGGCGGGAGGTCGGTGAGCAGTTCTTC. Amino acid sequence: CASRPSRGREVGEQFF.

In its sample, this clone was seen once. CDR3 in DNA: TGTGCCTGGAGTTACCGGGACTACCGCTCCTACGAGCAGTACTTC. This sequence encodes CAWSYRDYRSYEQYF. The gene calls are TRBV30 and TRBJ2-7; TRBD2 agrees at 7 bases. Germline V gene lookup returns CDR1 GTSNPN and CDR2 SVGIG (reference sequence). CDR3 length: 15 residues. V lost 2 bases, J lost 0 bases, and 7 bases stayed unmatched.

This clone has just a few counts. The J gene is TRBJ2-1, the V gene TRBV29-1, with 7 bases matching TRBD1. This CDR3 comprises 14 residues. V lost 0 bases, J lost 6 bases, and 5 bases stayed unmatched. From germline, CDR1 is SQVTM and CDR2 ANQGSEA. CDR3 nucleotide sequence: TGCAGCGTTGAAGAAGGGGGCGCCGGCAATGAGCAGTTCTTC. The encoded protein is CSVEEGGAGNEQFF.

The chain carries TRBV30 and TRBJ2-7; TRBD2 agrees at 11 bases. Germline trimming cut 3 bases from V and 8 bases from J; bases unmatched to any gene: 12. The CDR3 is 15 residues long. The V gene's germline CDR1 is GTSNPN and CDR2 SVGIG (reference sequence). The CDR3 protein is CAWRPTSGSGKKQYF. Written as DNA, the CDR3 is TGTGCCTGGAGACCAACTAGCGGGAGTGGTAAAAAGCAGTACTTC.

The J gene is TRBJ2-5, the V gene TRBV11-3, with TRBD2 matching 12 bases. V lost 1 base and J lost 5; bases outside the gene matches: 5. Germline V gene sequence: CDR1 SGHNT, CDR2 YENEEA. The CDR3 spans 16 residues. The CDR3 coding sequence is TGTGCCAGCAGCTTAGCGACTAGCGGGAGAAAGGAGACCCAGTACTTC. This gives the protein CASSLATSGRKETQYF. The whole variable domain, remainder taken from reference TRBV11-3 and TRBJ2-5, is EAGVVQSPRYKIIEKKQPVAFWCNPISGHNTLYWYLQNLGQGPELLIRYENEEAVDDSQLPKDRFSAERLKGVDSTLKIQPAELGDSAVYLCASSLATSGRKETQYFGPGTRLLVL.

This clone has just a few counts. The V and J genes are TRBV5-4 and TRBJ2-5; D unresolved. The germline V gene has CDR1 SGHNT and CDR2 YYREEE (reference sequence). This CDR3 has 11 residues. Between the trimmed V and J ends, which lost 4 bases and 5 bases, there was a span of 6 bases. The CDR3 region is CASSLQETQYF. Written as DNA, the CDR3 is TGTGCCAGCAGCCTACAGGAGACCCAGTACTTC.

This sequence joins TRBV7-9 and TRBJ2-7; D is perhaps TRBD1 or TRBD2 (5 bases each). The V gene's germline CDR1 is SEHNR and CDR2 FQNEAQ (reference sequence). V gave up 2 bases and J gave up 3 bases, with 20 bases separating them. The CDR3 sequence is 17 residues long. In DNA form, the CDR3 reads TGTGCCAGCAGCTTATTATCGTGGGGGTCCGGAGGCTACGAGCAGTACTTC. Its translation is CASSLLSWGSGGYEQYF.

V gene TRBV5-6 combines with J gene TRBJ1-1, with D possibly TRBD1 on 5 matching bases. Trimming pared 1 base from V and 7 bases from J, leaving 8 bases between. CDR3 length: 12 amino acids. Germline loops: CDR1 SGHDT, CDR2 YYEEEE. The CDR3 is CASSLRGYEAFF. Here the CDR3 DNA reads TGTGCCAGCAGCTTGAGGGGATATGAAGCTTTCTTT. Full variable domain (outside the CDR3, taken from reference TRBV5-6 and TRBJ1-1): DAGVTQSPTHLIKTRGQQVTLRCSPKSGHDTVSWYQQALGQGPQFIFQYYEEEERQRGNFPDRFSGHQFPNYSSELNVNALLLGDSALYLCASSLRGYEAFFGQGTRLTVV.

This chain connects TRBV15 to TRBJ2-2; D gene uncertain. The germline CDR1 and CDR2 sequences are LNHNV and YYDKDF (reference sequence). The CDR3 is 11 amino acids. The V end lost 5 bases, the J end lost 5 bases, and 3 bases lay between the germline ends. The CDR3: CATSGTGELFF. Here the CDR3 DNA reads TGTGCCACCAGCGGGACCGGGGAGCTGTTTTTT.

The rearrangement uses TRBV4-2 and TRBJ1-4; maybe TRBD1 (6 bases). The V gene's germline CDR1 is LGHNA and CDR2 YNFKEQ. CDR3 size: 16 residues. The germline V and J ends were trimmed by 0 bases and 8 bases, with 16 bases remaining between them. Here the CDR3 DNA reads TGTGCCAGCAGCCAAGAGAAGGGCAGGGGTGTCGAAAAACTGTTTTTT. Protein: CASSQEKGRGVEKLFF.

CDR3 loop: CASSLGDSWSQETQYF. The CDR3 DNA sequence: TGTGCCAGCAGCTTAGGCGACAGTTGGAGTCAAGAGACCCAGTACTTC. The chain combines TRBV13 with TRBJ2-5; D may be TRBD1 (5 bases). V lost 0 bases and J 2 bases, leaving 13 bases between the germline ends. CDR1 PRHDT and CDR2 FYEKMQ come from the germline V gene (reference sequence). This CDR3 has 16 amino acids.

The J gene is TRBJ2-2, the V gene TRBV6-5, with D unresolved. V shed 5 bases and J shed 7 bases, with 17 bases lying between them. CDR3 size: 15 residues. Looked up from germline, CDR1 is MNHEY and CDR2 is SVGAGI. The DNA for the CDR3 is TGTGCCAGCAGTGGCAGTAGGAGCTTACTCGGGGAGCTGTTTTTT. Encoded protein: CASSGSRSLLGELFF.

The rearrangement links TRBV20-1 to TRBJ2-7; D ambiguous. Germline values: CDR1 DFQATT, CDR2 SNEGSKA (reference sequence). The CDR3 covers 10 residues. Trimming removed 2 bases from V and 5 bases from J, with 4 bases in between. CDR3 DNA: TGCAGTGCTAGACAGGACGAGCAGTACTTC. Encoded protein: CSARQDEQYF.

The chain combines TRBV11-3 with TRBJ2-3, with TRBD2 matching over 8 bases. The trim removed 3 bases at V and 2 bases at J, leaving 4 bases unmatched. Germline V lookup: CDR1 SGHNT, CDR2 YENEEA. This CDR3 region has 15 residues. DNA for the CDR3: TGTGCCAGCAGCTTTCGGGAGGGCCCCACAGATACGCAGTATTTT. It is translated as CASSFREGPTDTQYF.

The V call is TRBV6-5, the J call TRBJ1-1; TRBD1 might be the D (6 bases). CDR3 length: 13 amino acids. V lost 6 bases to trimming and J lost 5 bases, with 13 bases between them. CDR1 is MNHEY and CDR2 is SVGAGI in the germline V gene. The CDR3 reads CASRIQGWTEAFF. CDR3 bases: TGTGCCAGCAGGATACAGGGTTGGACTGAAGCTTTCTTT.

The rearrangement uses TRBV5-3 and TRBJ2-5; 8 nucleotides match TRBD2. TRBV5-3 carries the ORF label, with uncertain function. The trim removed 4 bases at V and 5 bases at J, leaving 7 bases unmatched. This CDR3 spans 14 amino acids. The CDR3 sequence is CARSQAGERETQYF. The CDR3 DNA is TGTGCCAGAAGCCAAGCGGGAGAAAGGGAGACCCAGTACTTC.